This T cell receptor beta chain comes out of a study of T cell changes during pregnancy in multiple sclerosis. Trimming cost V 0 bases and J 4 bases, with 14 bases left between them. This CDR3 has 15 residues. The germline gives CDR1 GTSNPN, CDR2 SVGIG (reference sequence). Clones were read by immunoSEQ multiplex PCR, and TCRdb kept only the in-frame ones, dropping some. This table has under 55,000 clones, roughly 93% appearing once. The V and J genes are TRBV30 and TRBJ2-3, with a weak D call TRBD1 (6 bases). The sequenced sample was PBMCs (not recorded whether the cells were cultured). The origin of this receptor is a female donor with multiple sclerosis, enrolled in a pregnancy study. The CDR3 region has the DNA TGTGCCTGGAGTGTGCGGTGGGGGCGCGCAGATACGCAGTATTTT. It specifies CAWSVRWGRADTQYF.